Each of the 13 T cell receptor beta chains below was sequenced from the same sample in a study of identical twins. TCRdb called the 5' RACE reads again in MiXCR, with one record for every CDR3 protein. This sample carries 400,000 to 650,000 distinct CDR3 sequences, 20% to 25% of them seen once, and the ten largest clones take 0.91%. The sample was also linked to a second study, of T cells expressing NK-cell markers.

Sequencing input: CD4+ T cells sorted from blood. All receptors come from a woman between 18 and 29 years old in good health.

This clonotype was seen a handful of times. This rearrangement joins TRBV20-1 to TRBJ2-3, with 8 bases that match TRBD2. Per germline, CDR1 DFQATT and CDR2 SNEGSKA (reference sequence). Trimming removed 1 base from V and 6 bases from J; junction bases left unmatched: 9. This CDR3 is built from 15 residues. The CDR3 DNA sequence: TGCAGTGCTAGAGGCACGGGGGGGAGTTGGGATACGCAGTATTTT. As protein: CSARGTGGSWDTQYF.

This clonotype has at least ten counts. The chain links TRBV20-1 to TRBJ2-2; possible D gene TRBD1, 5 bases. Per germline, CDR1 DFQATT and CDR2 SNEGSKA (reference sequence). The CDR3 loop spans 11 amino acids. Deletions cut 5 bases from V and 5 bases from J, with 6 bases between. CDR3 in amino acids: CSARQTGELFF. DNA of the CDR3: TGCAGTGCTCGACAGACCGGGGAGCTGTTTTTT.

This clonotype was seen only a few times. The rearrangement links TRBV27 to TRBJ2-7; 11 positions match TRBD2. With 2 bases clipped from V and 1 base from J, the junction kept 7 bases outside the gene matches. This CDR3 region has 17 residues. Germline assignment: CDR1 MNHEY and CDR2 SMNVEV (reference sequence). The CDR3 DNA is TGTGCCAGCAGTTTAAAGGGCACTAGCGGGAGTTCCTACGAGCAGTACTTC. As protein: CASSLKGTSGSSYEQYF.

This clonotype occurred a few times. The chain carries TRBV9 and TRBJ2-1; 15 nucleotides match TRBD2. V shed 5 bases, J shed 7 bases, and the junction held 7 bases outside the gene matches. The CDR3 runs to 16 residues. The germline gives CDR1 SGDLS, CDR2 YYNGEE. Here the CDR3 reads CASSRPGTSGGNEQFF. The CDR3 DNA sequence: TGTGCCAGCAGTCGACCCGGGACTAGCGGGGGGAATGAGCAGTTCTTC.

This clonotype came up a few times. The rearrangement uses TRBV20-1 and TRBJ2-3, with D perhaps being TRBD1 or TRBD2 (6 bases each). Germline-derived CDR1 and CDR2 are DFQATT and SNEGSKA (reference sequence). CDR3 size: 14 residues. The V end lost 7 bases, the J end lost 4 bases, and 18 bases lay between the germline ends. Written as DNA, the CDR3 is TGCAGTGGGGTCTTAACGGAGGGGGCAGATACGCAGTATTTT. Protein: CSGVLTEGADTQYF.

V and J are TRBV9 and TRBJ2-2, with 9 bases identical to TRBD1. In germline, CDR1 is SGDLS, CDR2 YYNGEE. The CDR3 totals 15 residues. J gave up 8 bases and V 3 bases, and 8 bases lay outside the gene matches. The CDR3 reads CASSAWDRVVGELFF. The DNA of the CDR3 is TGTGCCAGCAGCGCCTGGGACAGGGTTGTTGGGGAGCTGTTTTTT. The full variable domain, in which reference TRBV9 and TRBJ2-2 provide the parts outside the CDR3, is DSGVTQTPKHLITATGQRVTLRCSPRSGDLSVYWYQQSLDQGLQFLIQYYNGEERAKGNILERFSAQQFPDLHSELNLSSLELGDSALYFCASSAWDRVVGELFFGEGSRLTVL.

This sequence joins TRBV7-2 and TRBJ2-1; D not certain. Germline V gives CDR1 SGHTA, CDR2 FQGNSA. The CDR3 runs to 12 residues. V lost 5 bases, J lost 6 bases, and 8 bases lay in between. CDR3 DNA sequence: TGTGCCAGCAGCCTTAGGTTCAATGAGCAGTTCTTC. Amino acids: CASSLRFNEQFF.

The V and J genes are TRBV12-3 or TRBV12-4 and TRBJ2-1; 9 bases agree with TRBD2. CDR3 size: 15 residues. The V and J ends lost 6 bases and 9 bases, in that order; junction bases with no gene match: 12. The CDR3 spells CASRPSGGRRGEQFF. CDR3 bases: TGTGCCAGCAGACCCAGCGGGGGGCGGCGAGGTGAGCAGTTCTTC.

This clonotype came up a few times. The chain links TRBV29-1 to TRBJ2-3; D is uncertain. Germline V lookup: CDR1 SQVTM, CDR2 ANQGSEA. V lost 7 bases and J lost 8, with 10 bases in between. CDR3 length: 10 residues. DNA for the CDR3: TGCAGCGCCGAAGCCGCTACGCAGTATTTT. Protein product: CSAEAATQYF.

The V gene is TRBV7-8, the J gene TRBJ2-1, with D hard to call. Trimming left V 2 bases short and J 0 bases short, with 8 bases between. This CDR3 comprises 15 residues. Germline V CDR1 and CDR2: SGHVS, FQNEAQ. CDR3 in DNA: TGTGCCAGCAGCTTAAGGGCTGACTCCTACAATGAGCAGTTCTTC. Its protein product is CASSLRADSYNEQFF.

The chain uses TRBV10-3 and TRBJ2-7, with TRBD2 matching over 9 bases. The CDR3 is 14 amino acids. After removal of 4 bases from V and 3 bases from J, the junction contained 4 bases not matched to a gene. Per germline, CDR1 ENHRY and CDR2 SYGVKD. This CDR3 reads CAISVVAGDYEQYF. CDR3 DNA: TGTGCCATCAGTGTCGTAGCGGGAGACTACGAGCAGTACTTC.

The CDR3 protein is CASSVDPKVETQYF. The CDR3 DNA follows: TGTGCCAGCAGCGTAGACCCGAAGGTAGAGACCCAGTACTTC. V usage is TRBV9 and J usage is TRBJ2-5, with D unresolved. V lost 0 bases and J lost 4, with 10 bases in between. In germline, CDR1 is SGDLS, CDR2 YYNGEE. This CDR3 is 14 amino acids long.

The chain joins TRBV5-1 to TRBJ1-1, with D possibly matching TRBD1 (6 bases). Germline-derived CDR1 and CDR2 are SGHRS and YFSETQ. This CDR3 region has 14 residues. The ends were cut back, 1 base at V and 3 bases at J, with 10 bases in the middle. In nucleotides, the CDR3 is TGCGCCAGCAGCTTGATTTCAGGGGACACTGAAGCTTTCTTT. Amino acids: CASSLISGDTEAFF.